Listed here are 10 T cell receptor beta chains from one sample, sequenced in a study of persistence of HIV-infected CD4 T cells. Cells were stimulated with CMV-infected fibroblast lysates at 10 ug/mL. Responding CD4+ T cells were sorted by upregulation of both CD40 ligand and CD69. Their antigens are not known. This was the immunoSEQ version 4 assay in survey mode. Only in-frame clones appear in the TCRdb table, and some are missing; sequencing was by immunoSEQ multiplex PCR. The sample holds about 13,000 clones, roughly 70% seen once. Sequenced material: CD4+ T cells sorted from PBMCs after approximately 20-hour stimulation, taken from a patient who received antiretroviral therapy. These receptors were collected from an adult man with HIV who was CMV-seropositive.

This rearrangement joins TRBV7-3 to TRBJ2-3, with TRBD2 matching 13 bases. This CDR3 is built from 14 residues. Trimming removed 5 bases from V and 5 bases from J; junction bases left unmatched: 1. Germline V lookup: CDR1 SGHTA, CDR2 FQGTGA. The CDR3 sequence is CASSRTSGGDTQYF. As DNA, the CDR3 is TGTGCCAGCAGCCGGACTAGCGGGGGAGATACGCAGTATTTT.

This chain uses TRBV6-5 with TRBJ2-7; perhaps TRBD2 as D (6 bases). The CDR3 has 13 amino acids. The germline gives CDR1 MNHEY, CDR2 SVGAGI. The V end was cut by 10 bases, the J end by 3 bases, with 16 bases between. The CDR3 sequence: CAIGGRRDYEQYF. In DNA, the CDR3 is TGTGCCATCGGGGGTCGGCGGGACTACGAGCAGTACTTC.

The table lists this clone with a count of one. The chain is built from TRBV29-1 and TRBJ2-6; D ambiguous. From germline, CDR1 is SQVTM and CDR2 ANQGSEA. The germline V and J ends were trimmed by 6 bases and 2 bases, with 8 bases remaining between them. The CDR3 covers 13 residues. The CDR3 sequence is CSVTLTGANVLTF. The CDR3 nucleotides are TGCAGCGTCACACTTACTGGGGCCAACGTCCTGACTTTC. Together with reference TRBV29-1 and TRBJ2-6, the CDR3 gives the full variable domain: SAVISQKPSRDICQRGTSLTIQCQVDSQVTMMFWYRQQPGQSLTLIATANQGSEATYESGFVIDKFPISRPNLTFSTLTVSNMSPEDSSIYLCSVTLTGANVLTFGAGSRLTVL.

The chain employs TRBV18 and TRBJ2-2, with 7 bases identical to TRBD2. V lost 2 bases to trimming and J lost 7 bases; unmatched junction nucleotides: 10. CDR1 is KGHSH, CDR2 LQKENI, per germline. The CDR3 is made up of 16 amino acids. The CDR3 reads CASSPGPAGTGGELFF. The DNA for the CDR3 is TGTGCCAGCTCACCAGGGCCAGCGGGAACCGGCGGGGAGCTGTTTTTT.

This clone was counted between two and nine times. J is TRBJ2-3 and V is TRBV6-1; TRBD2 agrees at 8 bases. The CDR3 extends over 16 amino acids. Germline loops: CDR1 MNHNS, CDR2 SASEGT. V was clipped by 3 bases and J by 4 bases; unmatched bases: 9. The CDR3 DNA reads TGTGCCAGCAGTGACCGGGGGGGGTTAGAGTCAGATACGCAGTATTTT. Amino acid sequence: CASSDRGGLESDTQYF.

The gene calls are TRBV21-1 and TRBJ1-6. TRBV21-1 constitutes a pseudogene. The CDR3 totals 16 residues. The CDR3 region is CASSTILSSYNSPLHF. As DNA, the CDR3 is TGTGCCAGCAGCACCATCCTGAGCTCCTATAATTCACCCCTCCACTTT.

The V gene is TRBV28, the J gene TRBJ2-5, with D possibly matching TRBD1 (5 bases). With 3 bases removed from V and 0 bases from J, the gap between germline ends came to 8 bases. The CDR3 is made up of 14 amino acids. Germline-derived CDR1 and CDR2 are MDHEN and SYDVKM. The CDR3 sequence: CASSLATDQETQYF. DNA of the CDR3: TGTGCCAGCAGTTTGGCGACAGACCAAGAGACCCAGTACTTC.

The chain is built from TRBV24-1 and TRBJ2-3; 7 nucleotides agree with TRBD1. The CDR3 is 16 amino acids. In germline, CDR1 is KGHDR, CDR2 SFDVKD. With V trimmed by 3 bases and J by 3 bases, 8 bases remained unmatched. In DNA form, the CDR3 reads TGTGCCACCAGTGATACTACAGGGGTGGGTACAGATACGCAGTATTTT. It specifies CATSDTTGVGTDTQYF.

This clone appeared a single time. The V and J genes are TRBV6-5 and TRBJ2-3, with 11 bases matching TRBD2. There are 15 residues in the CDR3. V lost 6 bases, J lost 3 bases, and 5 bases stayed unmatched. In germline, CDR1 is MNHEY, CDR2 SVGAGI. This CDR3 reads CASSKTSGVTDTQYF. The CDR3 DNA reads as TGTGCCAGCAGCAAGACTAGCGGGGTAACAGATACGCAGTATTTT.

This clone has only one observation. The chain employs TRBV28 and TRBJ2-5, with 10 bases aligning to TRBD1. Germline CDR1 and CDR2: MDHEN and SYDVKM. With 5 bases clipped from V and 4 bases from J, the junction kept 7 bases outside the gene matches. The CDR3 consists of 15 residues. This chain's CDR3 is CASSPPGTGAETQYF. DNA for the CDR3: TGTGCCAGCAGTCCACCAGGGACAGGGGCAGAGACCCAGTACTTC.